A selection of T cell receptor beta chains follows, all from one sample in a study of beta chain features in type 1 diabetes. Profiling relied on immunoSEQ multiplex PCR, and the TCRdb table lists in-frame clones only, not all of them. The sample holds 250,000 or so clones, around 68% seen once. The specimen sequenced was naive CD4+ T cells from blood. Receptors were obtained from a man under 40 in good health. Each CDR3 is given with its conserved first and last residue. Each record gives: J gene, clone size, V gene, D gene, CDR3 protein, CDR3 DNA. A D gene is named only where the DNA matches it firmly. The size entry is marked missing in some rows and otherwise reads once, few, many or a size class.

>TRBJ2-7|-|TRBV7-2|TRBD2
CASSLGGTSGRYEQYF
TGTGCCAGCAGCCTAGGGGGGACTAGCGGACGCTACGAGCAGTACTTC
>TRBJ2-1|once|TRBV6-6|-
CASSRSLRAEQNEQFF
TGTGCCAGCAGTCGCTCCCTCAGGGCGGAGCAAAATGAGCAGTTCTTC
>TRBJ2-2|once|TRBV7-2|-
CASSLGGLNTGELFF
TGTGCCAGCAGCTTGGGCGGGTTGAACACCGGGGAGCTGTTTTTT
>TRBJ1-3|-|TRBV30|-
CAWSDYQGNTIYF
TGTGCCTGGAGTGATTATCAAGGAAACACCATATATTTT
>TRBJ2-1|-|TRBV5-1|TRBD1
CASSYRTGVYNEQFF
TGCGCCAGCAGCTACCGGACAGGAGTCTACAATGAGCAGTTCTTC
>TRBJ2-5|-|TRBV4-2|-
CASSQLLQGTAQETQYF
TGTGCCAGCAGCCAACTCCTTCAGGGGACTGCGCAGGAGACCCAGTACTTC
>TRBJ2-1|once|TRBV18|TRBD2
CASSQTSTEQFF
TGTGCCAGCTCCCAGACTAGCACTGAGCAGTTCTTC
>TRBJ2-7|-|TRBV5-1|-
CASSLLSDSYEQYF
TGCGCCAGCAGCCTGCTATCGGACTCCTACGAGCAGTACTTC
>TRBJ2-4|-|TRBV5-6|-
CASSRKAKNIQYF
TGTGCCAGCAGCCGTAAGGCCAAAAACATTCAGTACTTC
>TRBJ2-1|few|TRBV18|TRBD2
CASSLRAGASSLEQFF
TGTGCCAGCTCACTTCGAGCGGGGGCGTCGTCATTAGAGCAGTTCTTC